This TCR beta chain was captured by sequencing in a study of CD8+CD57+ T cells in acquired aplastic anemia. Study in general: Each DNA sample taken from sorted CD4+ and CD8+ cells came to approximately 3.3 ug on average. Findings and caveats of the study: A set of 25 to 35 CD8+ CDR3 sequences was shared between patients and controls, and these sequences appeared highly expressed in patients. CD8+ Simpson's diversity in patients was not significantly different from that in controls.

The patients chosen for sequencing had shown expansion of CD8+CD57+ cells (detected by flow cytometry). Blood came from patients not yet given any therapy. This clonotype was observed a few times. Its target is unknown. The length of the CDR3 is 14 residues. In germline, CDR1 is KGHDR, CDR2 SFDVKD. V lost 6 bases, J lost 3 bases, and 11 bases lay in between. Genomic DNA, serving as template, underwent TCR beta VDJ and CDR3 profiling. TCRdb re-called the reads through MiXCR, storing one row per CDR3 protein. The sample carries 80,000 or so distinct CDR3 sequences, approximately 70% recorded once. What was sequenced was sorted CD4+, CD8+, or CD8+CD57+ T cells (not recorded which) from PBMCs. The chain is built from TRBV24-1 and TRBJ1-5; D uncertain. This receptor was taken from a human donor with aplastic anemia. The CDR3, as DNA: TGTGCCACCAGTAGGGCAGCCTACAATCAGCCCCAGCATTTT. Translating it yields CATSRAAYNQPQHF.